This TCR beta chain is from a study of response to subunit inactivated influenza vaccine. Worth noting for this clonotype: Its target is not known.

Whole-study results and caveats: Authors suggested few new T cells are recruited by each seasonal influenza vaccination.

Trimming took off 5 bases at V and 3 bases at J, with 11 bases between the two ends. Germline CDR1 reads SGHRS; CDR2 reads YFSETQ. The CDR3 extends over 13 amino acids. From the RT-PCR reads, TCRdb called clonotypes with MiXCR, one entry per CDR3 protein. The table includes about half a million distinct CDR3 sequences, approximately 24% detected once. This clonotype originated in a man aged 45-65 years who received an inactivated influenza vaccine. The sequencing here drew on CD4+ T cells sorted from PBMCs, taken around 5 days after vaccination. V gene TRBV5-1 combines with J gene TRBJ1-2, with D perhaps TRBD1 (5 bases). CDR3 region: CASREGADYGYTF. Here the CDR3 DNA reads TGCGCCAGCAGAGAAGGGGCGGACTATGGCTACACCTTC.